Listed below are T cell receptor beta chains from one sample, sequenced in a study of blood T cell repertoires in COVID-19. Method: immunoSEQ multiplex PCR; TCRdb's copy keeps in-frame clones and lacks some. The sample has about 250,000 clones, roughly nine tenths seen once. Sequenced material: PBMCs or T cells enriched from blood (not recorded which). The source of these receptors is a woman aged 50 to 60 who had recovered from COVID-19. Each CDR3 is given with its conserved first and last residue.

CDR3 protein	V gene	J gene
CASSLSQGGRDTQYF	TRBV7-3	TRBJ2-3
CASRLSGTYNEQFF	TRBV5-1	TRBJ2-1
CASSLFGGPGEKLFF	TRBV5-6	TRBJ1-4
CASRGQGNTEAFF	TRBV28	TRBJ1-1
CASSGAGFHEQYF	TRBV9	TRBJ2-7
CASSYSGGSNYGYTF	TRBV6-5	TRBJ1-2
CATSDPGQFSTDTQYF	TRBV24-1	TRBJ2-3
CASSPVSAGGPLRETQYF	TRBV7-2	TRBJ2-5
CASSLHSGTGNTIYF	TRBV7-3	TRBJ1-3
CASSIEGTAPVGNQPQHF	TRBV19	TRBJ1-5